This T cell receptor (beta chain) was obtained from a study of metastatic and nonmetastatic thyroid tumors. Study overall: The authors compared repertoires across blood and tumor or nodule tissue from malignant and benign thyroid patients.

This clone has ten or more counts. Antigen: not known. Per the authors' pipeline: Differences in CDR3 between clinicopathological groups were drawn on to build a classifier intended to discriminate distant-metastatic papillary thyroid cancer patients. With MiXCR, TCRdb reprocessed the PCR reads. TCRdb's processing, not the authors' own work, is the source of the V and J calls. The table includes about 85,000 clones, about 9.1% detected once. In germline, CDR1 is SQVTM, CDR2 ANQGSEA. V lost 4 bases and J lost 4; bases outside the gene matches: 4. CDR3 length: 14 amino acids. The study's findings and limits: The study reportedly found significantly higher TCR beta diversity in malignant thyroid tumors than benign nodules, in blood and tumor.

Each patient came to thyroid surgery without any prior treatment (of any kind). This sequence was found in a female donor with papillary thyroid cancer or a benign thyroid nodule (not recorded which). Some clones in this sample may be carry-over from other donors' samples. The chain joins TRBV29-1 to TRBJ2-1, with 10 bases lining up with TRBD2. Sequences were obtained from blood. Here the CDR3 reads CSVGFSGGYNEQFF. Here the CDR3 DNA reads TGCAGCGTTGGGTTTAGCGGGGGGTACAATGAGCAGTTCTTC.